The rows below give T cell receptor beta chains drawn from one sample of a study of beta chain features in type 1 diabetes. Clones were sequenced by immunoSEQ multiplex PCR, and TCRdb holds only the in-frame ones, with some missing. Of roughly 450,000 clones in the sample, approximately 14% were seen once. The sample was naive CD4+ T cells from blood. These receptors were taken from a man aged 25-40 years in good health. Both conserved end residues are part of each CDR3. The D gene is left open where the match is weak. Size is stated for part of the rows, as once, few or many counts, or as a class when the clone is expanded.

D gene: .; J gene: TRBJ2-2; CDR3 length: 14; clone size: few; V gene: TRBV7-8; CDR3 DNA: TGTGCCAGCAGCTCCCAAGTATACACCGGGGAGCTGTTTTTT; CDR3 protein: CASSSQVYTGELFF
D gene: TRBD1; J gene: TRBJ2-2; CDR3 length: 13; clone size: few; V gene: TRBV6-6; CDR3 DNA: TGTGCCAGCAGGAAACAGGGGACCGGGGAGCTGTTTTTT; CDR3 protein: CASRKQGTGELFF
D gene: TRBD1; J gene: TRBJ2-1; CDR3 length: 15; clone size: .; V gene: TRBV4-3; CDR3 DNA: TGCGCCAGCTCCGGGACAGGGCTTAAATCCAATGAGCAGTTCTTC; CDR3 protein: CASSGTGLKSNEQFF
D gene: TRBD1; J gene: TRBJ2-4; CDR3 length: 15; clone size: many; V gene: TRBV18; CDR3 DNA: TGTGCCAGCTCACTCCCGACAGGGAACAAAAACATTCAGTACTTC; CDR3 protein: CASSLPTGNKNIQYF
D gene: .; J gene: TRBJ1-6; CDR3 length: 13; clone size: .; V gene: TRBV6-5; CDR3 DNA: TGTGCCAGCAGTAAGCAGGTGAATTCACCCCTCCACTTT; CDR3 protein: CASSKQVNSPLHF
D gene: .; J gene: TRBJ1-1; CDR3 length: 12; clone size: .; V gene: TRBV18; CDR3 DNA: TGTGCCAGCTCACCGACGGAGCCTGAAGCTTTCTTT; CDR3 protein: CASSPTEPEAFF
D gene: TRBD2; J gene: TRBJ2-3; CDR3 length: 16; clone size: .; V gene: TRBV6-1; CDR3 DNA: TGTGCCAGCAGTGTACTAGCGGGGGGAAGCACAGATACGCAGTATTTT; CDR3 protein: CASSVLAGGSTDTQYF
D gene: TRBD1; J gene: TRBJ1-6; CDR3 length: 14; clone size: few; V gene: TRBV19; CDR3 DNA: TGTGCCAGTAGGAGGGGGCGATTTAATTCACCCCTCCACTTT; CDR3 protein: CASRRGRFNSPLHF
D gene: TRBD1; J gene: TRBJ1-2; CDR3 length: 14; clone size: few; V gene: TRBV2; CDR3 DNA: TGTGCCAGCAGGGACAGGGGCTCTAACTATGGCTACACCTTC; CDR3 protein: CASRDRGSNYGYTF
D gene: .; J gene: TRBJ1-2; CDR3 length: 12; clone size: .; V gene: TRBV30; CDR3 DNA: TGTGCCTGGACGGCAGGGGCGTATGGCTACACCTTC; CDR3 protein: CAWTAGAYGYTF
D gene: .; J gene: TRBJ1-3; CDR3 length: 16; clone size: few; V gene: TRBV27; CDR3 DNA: TGTGCCAGCAGTTTGTTAGGGCAGGGCTCTGGAAACACCATATATTTT; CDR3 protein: CASSLLGQGSGNTIYF
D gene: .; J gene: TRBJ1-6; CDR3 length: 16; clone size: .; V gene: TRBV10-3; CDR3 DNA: TGTGCCATCAGTGAGAGGGAACGGACGATAGGTTCACCCCTCCACTTT; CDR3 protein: CAISERERTIGSPLHF
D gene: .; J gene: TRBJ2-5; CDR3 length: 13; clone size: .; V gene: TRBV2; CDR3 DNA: TGTGCCAGCATTGAGGGTGGCCAAGAGACCCAGTACTTC; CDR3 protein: CASIEGGQETQYF
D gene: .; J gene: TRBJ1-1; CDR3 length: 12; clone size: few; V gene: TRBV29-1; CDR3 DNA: TGCAGCGTTGGTCAGGGAGGCACTGAAGCTTTCTTT; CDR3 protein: CSVGQGGTEAFF
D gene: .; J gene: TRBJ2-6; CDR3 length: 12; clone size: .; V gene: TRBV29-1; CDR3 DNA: TGCAGCGTTGATACCGGGGCCAACGTCCTGACTTTC; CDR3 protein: CSVDTGANVLTF
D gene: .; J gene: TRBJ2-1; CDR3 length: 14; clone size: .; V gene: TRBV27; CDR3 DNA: TGTGCCAGCAGTGTGCCAGGGGTTTACAATGAGCAGTTCTTC; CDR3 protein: CASSVPGVYNEQFF
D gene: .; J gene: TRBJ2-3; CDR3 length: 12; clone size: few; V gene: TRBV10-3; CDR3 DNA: TGTGCGACGGAGGAGGGCACAGATACGCAGTATTTT; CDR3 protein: CATEEGTDTQYF
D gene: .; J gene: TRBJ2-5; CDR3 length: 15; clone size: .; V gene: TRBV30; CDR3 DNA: TGTGCCTGGAGTGTAATCTCTGGACCGAGGGAGACCCAGTACTTC; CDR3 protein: CAWSVISGPRETQYF
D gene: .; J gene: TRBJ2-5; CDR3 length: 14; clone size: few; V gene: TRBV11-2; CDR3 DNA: TGTGCCAGCAGCTTAGGACGTCAGGCCGAGACCCAGTACTTC; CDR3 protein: CASSLGRQAETQYF
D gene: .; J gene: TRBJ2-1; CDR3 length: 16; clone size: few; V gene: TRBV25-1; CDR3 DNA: TGTGCCAGCAGTGTAGGCAGGAGTACCCCCTACAATGAGCAGTTCTTC; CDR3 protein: CASSVGRSTPYNEQFF
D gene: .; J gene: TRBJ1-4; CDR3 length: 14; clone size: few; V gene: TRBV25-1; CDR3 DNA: TGTGCCAGCAGTCGCACAGCAGCTAATGAAAAACTGTTTTTT; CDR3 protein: CASSRTAANEKLFF
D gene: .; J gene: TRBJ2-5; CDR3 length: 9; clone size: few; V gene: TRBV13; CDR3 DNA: TGTGCCAGCAGCCCCCCCCTGTACTTC; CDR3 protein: CASSPPLYF
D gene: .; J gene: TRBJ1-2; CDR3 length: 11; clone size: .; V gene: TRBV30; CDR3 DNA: TGTGCCGGCCAGTGGCGTTATGGCTACACCTTC; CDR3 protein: CAGQWRYGYTF
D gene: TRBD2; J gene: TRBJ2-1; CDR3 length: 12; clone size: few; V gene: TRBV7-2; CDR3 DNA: TGTGCCAGCAGCTTACTGGGACTAGCTCCGTTCTTC; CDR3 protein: CASSLLGLAPFF
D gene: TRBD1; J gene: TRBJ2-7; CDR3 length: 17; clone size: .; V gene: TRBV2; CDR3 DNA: TGTGCCAGCAGTGAAGAAGGTATTACAGGGGTGATGGGCGAGCAGTACTTC; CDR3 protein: CASSEEGITGVMGEQYF
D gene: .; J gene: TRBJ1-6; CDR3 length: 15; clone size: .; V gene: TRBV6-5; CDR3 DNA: TGTGCCAGCACAATAGACTCCCCCTACAATTCACCCCTCCACTTT; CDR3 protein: CASTIDSPYNSPLHF
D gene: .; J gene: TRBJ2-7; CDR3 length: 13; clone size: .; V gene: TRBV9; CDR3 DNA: TGTGCCAGCAGCGTGGGGACAACTACCGCCTCTGACTTC; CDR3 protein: CASSVGTTTASDF
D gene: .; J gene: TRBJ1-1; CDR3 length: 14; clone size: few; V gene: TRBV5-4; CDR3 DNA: TGTGCCAGCAGCAAGCAGACACGAAACACTGAAGCTTTCTTT; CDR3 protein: CASSKQTRNTEAFF
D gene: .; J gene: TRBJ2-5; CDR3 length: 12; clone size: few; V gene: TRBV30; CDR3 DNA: TGTGCCTGGAGTACCGGAGCCGAAACCCAGTACTTC; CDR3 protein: CAWSTGAETQYF
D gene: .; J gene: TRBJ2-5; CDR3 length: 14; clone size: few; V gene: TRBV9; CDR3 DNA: TGTGCCAGCAGCGCCCACGCCCGCGGAGAGACCCAGTACTTC; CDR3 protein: CASSAHARGETQYF
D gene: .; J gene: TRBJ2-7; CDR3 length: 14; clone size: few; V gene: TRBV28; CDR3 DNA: TGTGCCAGCAGTTTGGTTAGGCCGCCCTACGAGCAGTACTTC; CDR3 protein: CASSLVRPPYEQYF
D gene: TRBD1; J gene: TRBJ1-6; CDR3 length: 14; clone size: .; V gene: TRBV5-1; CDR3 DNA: TGCGCCAGCAGCCCCGGACAGGGCAATTCACCCCTCCACTTT; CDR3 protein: CASSPGQGNSPLHF
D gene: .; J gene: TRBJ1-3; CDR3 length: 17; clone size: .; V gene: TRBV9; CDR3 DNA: TGTGCCAGCAGCGCAACCCCCGGGACCCCCCCTGGAAACACCATATATTTT; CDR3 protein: CASSATPGTPPGNTIYF
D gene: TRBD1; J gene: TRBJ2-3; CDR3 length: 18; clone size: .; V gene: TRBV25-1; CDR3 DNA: TGTGCCAGCAGTGAATGGGGGACAGGCGTGAGGGGCACAGATACGCAGTATTTT; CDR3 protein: CASSEWGTGVRGTDTQYF
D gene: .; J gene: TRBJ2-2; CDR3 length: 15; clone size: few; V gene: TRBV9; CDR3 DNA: TGTGCCAGCAGCGTAGAGGGTAGGAACACCGGGGAGCTGTTTTTT; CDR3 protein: CASSVEGRNTGELFF
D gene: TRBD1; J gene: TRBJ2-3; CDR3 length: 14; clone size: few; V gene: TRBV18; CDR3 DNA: TGTGCCAGCTCACCCCGAGACAGGGCAGATACGCAGTATTTT; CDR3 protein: CASSPRDRADTQYF
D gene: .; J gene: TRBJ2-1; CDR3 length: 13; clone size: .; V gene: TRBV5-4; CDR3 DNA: TGTGCCAGCAGCAGACTAGGTTACAATGAGCAGTTCTTC; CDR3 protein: CASSRLGYNEQFF